The sequence of this TCR beta chain was determined in a study of early T cells in non-severe SARS-CoV-2 infection. This clonotype was picked up a small number of times. Its cognate antigen is unknown. The study's findings and limits: Missing private and CD4 specificities, VDJdb matching favored anti-spike CD8 responses.

Germline-derived CDR1 and CDR2 are SGHTA and FQGTGA. With V trimmed by 1 base and J by 5 bases, 5 bases remained unmatched. This CDR3 spans 15 amino acids. Each CDR3 protein gets one entry after TCRdb re-called the 5' RACE reads with MiXCR. The sample yields about 79,000 distinct CDR3 sequences, approximately 13% seen once. The TCR comes from an adult who was a healthcare worker with PCR-confirmed SARS-CoV-2 infection or an uninfected control (not recorded which). The sample taken for sequencing was whole blood. This chain uses TRBV7-3 with TRBJ1-1, with TRBD1 matching 9 bases. The CDR3 protein is CASSLRRDRVTEAFF. As DNA, the CDR3 is TGTGCCAGCAGCTTAAGAAGGGACAGGGTAACTGAAGCTTTCTTT.